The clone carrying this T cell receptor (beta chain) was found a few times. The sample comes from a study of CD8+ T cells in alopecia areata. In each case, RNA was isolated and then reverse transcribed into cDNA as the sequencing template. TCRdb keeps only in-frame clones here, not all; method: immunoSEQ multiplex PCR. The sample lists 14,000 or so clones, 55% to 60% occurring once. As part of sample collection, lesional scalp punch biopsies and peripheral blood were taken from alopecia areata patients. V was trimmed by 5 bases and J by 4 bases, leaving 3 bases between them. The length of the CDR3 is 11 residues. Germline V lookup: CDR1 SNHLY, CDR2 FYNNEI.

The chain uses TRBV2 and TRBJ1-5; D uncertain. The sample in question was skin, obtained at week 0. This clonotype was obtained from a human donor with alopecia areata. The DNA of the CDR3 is TGTGCCAGCAGTACAAATCAGCCCCAGCATTTT. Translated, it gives CASSTNQPQHF.